These 32 T cell receptor beta chains share one sample of origin, sequenced in a study of neurological immune-mediated disorders. MiXCR, applied by TCRdb to the 5' RACE reads, yields one record per CDR3 protein. The table lists about 55,000 distinct CDR3 sequences, just under 4% of them singletons, with 1.9% in the top ten. Sequenced material: CD4+ T cells from blood. These TCRs come from a woman aged 40 to 50 with multiple sclerosis.

This clonotype was observed at least ten times. V is TRBV6-6 and J is TRBJ1-5; D may be TRBD1 (6 bases). This CDR3 has 17 residues. Germline CDR1 reads MNHNY; CDR2 reads SVGAGI (reference sequence). The V gene lost 0 bases and the J gene lost 0 bases, with 12 bases spanning the gap. CDR3 in amino acids: CASSYSGTRASNQPQHF. CDR3 in DNA: TGTGCCAGCAGTTACTCGGGGACACGTGCTAGCAATCAGCCCCAGCATTTT.

This clonotype has a count of ten or more. The chain uses TRBV5-1 and TRBJ2-3; 7 nucleotides line up with TRBD1. The CDR3 runs to 15 residues. Germline assignment: CDR1 SGHRS and CDR2 YFSETQ. Trimming took 4 bases from V and 2 from J; bases not matched to a gene: 7. CDR3 bases: TGCGCCAGCAGCCCCGGGACAGTCCCCACAGATACGCAGTATTTT. Amino acid sequence: CASSPGTVPTDTQYF.

This clonotype was observed many times. Here the CDR3 reads CASSLDGTGTYGYTF. CDR3 DNA sequence: TGCGCCAGCAGCCTGGATGGGACAGGGACCTATGGCTACACCTTC. The rearrangement links TRBV5-1 to TRBJ1-2; 9 bases are shared with TRBD1. The junction had 8 bases not matched to a gene; V was cut back by 4 bases and J by 4 bases. Germline values: CDR1 SGHRS, CDR2 YFSETQ. The CDR3 loop spans 15 amino acids.

This clonotype has at least ten counts. This chain joins TRBV20-1 and TRBJ2-7, with D tentatively TRBD2 (6 bases). From germline, CDR1 is DFQATT and CDR2 SNEGSKA (reference sequence). The germline V and J ends were trimmed by 1 base and 2 bases, with 12 bases remaining between them. The CDR3 sequence is 14 residues long. CDR3 sequence reads: CSARGIAATYEQYF. As DNA, the CDR3 is TGCAGTGCTAGAGGGATAGCGGCCACCTACGAGCAGTACTTC.

This clonotype was seen repeatedly, ten times or more. The chain uses TRBV2 and TRBJ2-7; unclear D gene. Germline V gene lookup returns CDR1 SNHLY and CDR2 FYNNEI. V lost 8 bases and J 0 bases, leaving 8 bases between the germline ends. This CDR3 is 12 amino acids long. The DNA of the CDR3 is TGTGCCAGCCAACAGAGCTCCTACGAGCAGTACTTC. It encodes CASQQSSYEQYF.

This clonotype was observed a few times. This chain links TRBV9 with TRBJ2-3, with D unresolved. The CDR3 consists of 14 residues. Trimming pared 0 bases from V and 2 bases from J, leaving 7 bases between. CDR1 is SGDLS and CDR2 is YYNGEE in the germline V gene. This CDR3 is CASSVEAFTDTQYF. CDR3 in DNA: TGTGCCAGCAGCGTAGAAGCATTCACAGATACGCAGTATTTT.

The V call is TRBV2, the J call TRBJ1-5, with D tentatively TRBD1 (5 bases). The CDR3 is made up of 16 amino acids. Germline assignment: CDR1 SNHLY and CDR2 FYNNEI. V lost 7 bases and J 1 base, leaving 17 bases between the germline ends. CDR3 DNA sequence: TGTGCCAGCACCGCGGTAGGGGCCGAAAGCAATCAGCCCCAGCATTTT. Its translation is CASTAVGAESNQPQHF.

This clonotype was detected many times. The CDR3 DNA sequence: TGTGCCAGCAGCCAAGGAGCCCTCATGAACACTGAAGCTTTCTTT. It yields the protein CASSQGALMNTEAFF. This chain links TRBV3-1 with TRBJ1-1; D ambiguous. The CDR3 extends over 15 amino acids. Germline lookup yields CDR1 LGHDT and CDR2 YNNKEL (reference sequence). The V end was cut by 1 base, the J end by 0 bases, with 9 bases between. Full variable domain (remainder filled in from reference TRBV3-1 and TRBJ1-1): DTAVSQTPKYLVTQMGNDKSIKCEQNLGHDTMYWYKQDSKKFLKIMFSYNNKELIINETVPNRFSPKSPDKAHLNLHINSLELGDSAVYFCASSQGALMNTEAFFGQGTRLTVV.

This clonotype was seen ten or more times. The chain couples TRBV5-5 to TRBJ2-5; D remains unclear. Trimming stripped 4 bases from V and 5 bases from J, with 9 bases between. Germline V gene data show CDR1 as SGHKS and CDR2 as YYEKEE (reference sequence). CDR3 length equals 12 residues. The CDR3: CASSPSPETQYF. CDR3 sequence (DNA): TGTGCCAGCAGCCCCTCCCCGGAGACCCAGTACTTC.

This clonotype was counted many times. V gene TRBV12-3 or TRBV12-4 combines with J gene TRBJ2-2; D is tentatively TRBD1 or TRBD2 (6 bases each). Trimming took 5 bases from V and 7 from J, leaving 20 bases between them. The CDR3 consists of 16 residues. Here the CDR3 reads CASSGGMGQTFGELFF. The CDR3 DNA sequence: TGTGCCAGCAGTGGGGGGATGGGACAAACGTTCGGGGAGCTGTTTTTT.

This clonotype was recorded many times. The rearrangement uses TRBV5-1 and TRBJ2-2; 7 bases match TRBD1. This CDR3 is 15 amino acids long. The germline V gene encodes CDR1 SGHRS and CDR2 YFSETQ. V lost 4 bases, J lost 6 bases, and 9 bases stayed unmatched. The CDR3 region is CASSPRQGRAGELFF. The CDR3, as DNA: TGCGCCAGCAGCCCAAGACAGGGTCGGGCCGGGGAGCTGTTTTTT.

The J gene is TRBJ1-2, the V gene TRBV6-6, with 7 nucleotides matching TRBD1. The CDR3 consists of 13 residues. The V gene end was trimmed by 10 bases and the J gene end by 6 bases; junction bases not matched to a gene: 11. Germline CDR1 MNHNY, CDR2 SVGAGI (reference sequence). The CDR3 DNA sequence: TGTGCCATCTCATCTACAGGGGACGATGGCTACACCTTC. Encoded protein: CAISSTGDDGYTF.

Ten or more counts support this clonotype. This chain connects TRBV20-1 to TRBJ1-2, with D possibly matching TRBD1 (6 bases). Germline values: CDR1 DFQATT, CDR2 SNEGSKA (reference sequence). This CDR3 has 16 residues. V was clipped by 1 base and J by 4 bases, with 19 bases between them. Written as DNA, the CDR3 is TGCAGTGCTAGAGTTCAGGGGACCTCTCTTAGCTATGGCTACACCTTC. This encodes CSARVQGTSLSYGYTF.

This clonotype was observed at least ten times. V is TRBV18 and J is TRBJ1-1; 11 bases align to TRBD1. The trim removed 3 bases at V and 5 bases at J, leaving 5 bases unmatched. CDR3 length equals 15 residues. CDR1 and CDR2 (germline): KGHSH, LQKENI. This CDR3 reads CASSPGTGGVTEAFF. Written as DNA, the CDR3 is TGTGCCAGCTCACCCGGGACAGGGGGGGTGACTGAAGCTTTCTTT.

This clonotype was detected many times. The chain employs TRBV12-3 or TRBV12-4 and TRBJ1-2; tentatively, D is TRBD1 (6 bases). Deletions cut 5 bases from V and 0 bases from J, with 10 bases between. CDR3 length equals 14 residues. The DNA of the CDR3 is TGTGCCAGCAGTGGACAGAAAGCTAACTATGGCTACACCTTC. Translating it yields CASSGQKANYGYTF.

This clonotype was counted ten times or more. The chain links TRBV6-2 or TRBV6-3 to TRBJ2-1; 14 nucleotides match TRBD2. This CDR3 has 17 amino acids. Germline V gives CDR1 MNHEY, CDR2 SVGEGT. J lost 7 bases, V lost 2 bases, and 7 bases had no gene match. In nucleotides, the CDR3 is TGTGCCAGCAGTTACGGAATGGGACTAGCGGGGGAGAATGAGCAGTTCTTC. Its protein is CASSYGMGLAGENEQFF.

This clonotype was seen ten or more times. The chain employs TRBV5-1 and TRBJ1-1; D is unclear. Germline CDR1 is SGHRS and CDR2 is YFSETQ. This CDR3 has 13 amino acids. V lost 4 bases and J 6 bases, leaving 13 bases between the germline ends. The CDR3 sequence: CASSLPSQAEAFF. The CDR3 bases are TGCGCCAGCAGCCTACCGTCCCAAGCTGAAGCTTTCTTT.

This clonotype was seen ten or more times. The V call is TRBV5-5, the J call TRBJ2-5; no firm D call. Germline V gene sequence: CDR1 SGHKS, CDR2 YYEKEE (reference sequence). V lost 4 bases and J 3 bases, leaving 10 bases between the germline ends. The CDR3 runs to 13 residues. This CDR3 is CASSPRRKETQYF. In nucleotides, the CDR3 is TGTGCCAGCAGCCCCAGAAGGAAAGAGACCCAGTACTTC.

This clonotype was observed many times. The chain recombines TRBV4-1 with TRBJ2-6; tentative D call: TRBD1 (6 bases). Per germline, CDR1 MGHRA and CDR2 YSYEKL. Trimming stripped 4 bases from V and 0 bases from J, with 19 bases between. The CDR3 runs to 19 residues. CDR3 DNA sequence: TGCGCCAGCAGCCCCCCGGGACAAAAGTTTTACTCTGGGGCCAACGTCCTGACTTTC. Amino acid sequence: CASSPPGQKFYSGANVLTF.

This chain joins TRBV5-1 and TRBJ2-3, with D perhaps matching TRBD2 (6 bases). The germline V gene encodes CDR1 SGHRS and CDR2 YFSETQ. The CDR3 runs to 16 residues. V lost 1 base, J lost 6 bases, and 18 bases lay in between. CDR3 nucleotides: TGCGCCAGCAGCTTGTTTGGGGGGTCCCTAGGGGATACGCAGTATTTT. It yields the protein CASSLFGGSLGDTQYF.

There are many counts of this clonotype. The genes are TRBV5-1 and TRBJ1-4; 9 bases are shared with TRBD1. CDR3 length equals 15 residues. Looked up from germline, CDR1 is SGHRS and CDR2 is YFSETQ. Trimming cost V 4 bases and J 5 bases; bases outside gene matches: 6. The CDR3 nucleotides read TGCGCCAGCAGCACCGGGACAGGGCGAAATGAAAAACTGTTTTTT. Translating gives CASSTGTGRNEKLFF.

This clonotype was seen ten or more times. The chain couples TRBV5-1 to TRBJ1-1; D remains unclear. CDR1 SGHRS and CDR2 YFSETQ come from the germline V gene. V lost 4 bases and J 3 bases, leaving 10 bases between the germline ends. This CDR3 region has 13 residues. As DNA, the CDR3 is TGCGCCAGCAGCGTTGGTGAGGACACTGAAGCTTTCTTT. Amino acids: CASSVGEDTEAFF.

This clonotype was observed at least ten times. CDR3 sequence: CASSLWGGQALAEDTEAFF. The CDR3 nucleotides read TGCGCCAGCAGCTTGTGGGGAGGACAGGCTCTCGCTGAGGACACTGAAGCTTTCTTT. The chain recombines TRBV5-1 with TRBJ1-1, with 7 bases matching TRBD1. Germline CDR1 and CDR2: SGHRS and YFSETQ. CDR3 length: 19 residues. After removal of 1 base from V and 3 bases from J, the junction contained 18 bases not matched to a gene.

This clonotype was recorded many times. The J gene is TRBJ1-5, the V gene TRBV20-1; possible D gene TRBD1, 6 bases. V lost 0 bases and J lost 7, with 22 bases in between. CDR3 size: 17 residues. Germline V gives CDR1 DFQATT, CDR2 SNEGSKA (reference sequence). Written as DNA, the CDR3 is TGCAGTGCTAGAGATCCTCGGGCGACAGGTGGTCGGCAGCCCCAGCATTTT. This codes for CSARDPRATGGRQPQHF.

This clonotype was recorded at least ten times. This chain connects TRBV6-2 or TRBV6-3 to TRBJ1-2; D gene unclear. This CDR3 region has 11 residues. The ends were cut back, 6 bases at V and 4 bases at J, with 6 bases in the middle. Germline CDR1 is MNHEY and CDR2 is SVGEGT. The CDR3 sequence: CASSRTYGYTF. The CDR3 DNA is TGTGCCAGCAGCCGGACCTATGGCTACACCTTC.

This clonotype was picked up many times. This chain connects TRBV5-1 to TRBJ1-2; D call uncertain. CDR3 length: 14 residues. The germline V gene has CDR1 SGHRS and CDR2 YFSETQ. V was shortened by 2 bases and J by 3 bases, with 11 bases between the two germline ends. The CDR3 DNA follows: TGCGCCAGCAGCTTACCCGGTGGGGACTATGGCTACACCTTC. Amino acids: CASSLPGGDYGYTF. Using reference TRBV5-1 and TRBJ1-2 for the parts outside the CDR3, the full variable domain is KAGVTQTPRYLIKTRGQQVTLSCSPISGHRSVSWYQQTPGQGLQFLFEYFSETQRNKGNFPGRFSGRQFSNSRSEMNVSTLELGDSALYLCASSLPGGDYGYTFGSGTRLTVV.

This clonotype was counted many times. The chain combines TRBV2 with TRBJ1-1; D might be TRBD1 (6 bases). The length of the CDR3 is 14 residues. V was trimmed by 7 bases and J by 3 bases, leaving 15 bases between them. Germline V CDR1 and CDR2: SNHLY, FYNNEI. The CDR3 nucleotides are TGTGCCAGCACCTCGACAGGCTCTCACACTGAAGCTTTCTTT. Translation: CASTSTGSHTEAFF.

There are many counts of this clonotype. This chain joins TRBV5-1 and TRBJ2-7; 7 bases match TRBD1. Germline V gives CDR1 SGHRS, CDR2 YFSETQ. The CDR3 length is 12 residues. V was pared by 1 base and J by 5 bases, with 0 bases of the junction left unmatched. CDR3 region: CASSLTGDEQYF. CDR3 coding DNA: TGCGCCAGCAGCTTGACAGGGGACGAGCAGTACTTC. Complete variable domain (other parts from reference TRBV5-1 and TRBJ2-7): KAGVTQTPRYLIKTRGQQVTLSCSPISGHRSVSWYQQTPGQGLQFLFEYFSETQRNKGNFPGRFSGRQFSNSRSEMNVSTLELGDSALYLCASSLTGDEQYFGPGTRLTVT.

Many counts were recorded for this clonotype. V is TRBV6-6 and J is TRBJ2-1; 7 bases are a match to TRBD1. This CDR3 is 13 amino acids long. After removal of 10 bases from V and 8 bases from J, the junction contained 11 bases not matched to a gene. Per the germline V gene, CDR1 is MNHNY and CDR2 is SVGAGI (reference sequence). The CDR3 loop is CATTRGQEDEQFF. The CDR3 bases are TGTGCCACAACGAGGGGGCAGGAGGATGAGCAGTTCTTC.

Many counts were recorded for this clonotype. This chain links TRBV5-1 with TRBJ1-2, with 8 bases fitting TRBD1. The V and J ends lost 5 bases and 5 bases, in that order; junction bases with no gene match: 5. The CDR3 consists of 13 residues. Germline V CDR1 and CDR2: SGHRS, YFSETQ. The CDR3 nucleotides are TGCGCCAGCAGAACACAGGGGGGATATGGCTACACCTTC. This translates into CASRTQGGYGYTF.

In this sample, this clonotype turned up many times. The V call is TRBV20-1, the J call TRBJ2-7, with 10 bases lining up with TRBD1. The CDR3 extends over 13 amino acids. CDR1 DFQATT and CDR2 SNEGSKA come from the germline V gene (reference sequence). J was trimmed by 3 bases and V by 5 bases; bases with no gene match: 4. CDR3 amino acids: CSALGQGFYEQYF. The CDR3 nucleotides are TGCAGTGCTCTGGGACAGGGGTTCTACGAGCAGTACTTC.

This clonotype showed up many times. The chain combines TRBV9 with TRBJ2-1, with 9 bases aligning to TRBD2. V lost 0 bases, J lost 4 bases, and 11 bases stayed unmatched. In germline, CDR1 is SGDLS, CDR2 YYNGEE. The CDR3 extends over 18 amino acids. Here the CDR3 DNA reads TGTGCCAGCAGCGTAGGGGGTAGCGGGGGACCGTTATACAATGAGCAGTTCTTC. Amino acids: CASSVGGSGGPLYNEQFF.